Here is one T cell receptor (beta chain) with its context. Its cognate antigen is unknown. The data were taken from a study of CXCR3-negative and CXCR3-positive naive CD8 T cells. Regarding the study as a whole: Diversity ran similarly high across both naive subsets but far lower in memory CD8+ cells. Naive subsets had comparable surface CD5; TCR strength was inferred from TRB CDR3 properties.

Each TRB cDNA library was prepared by 5' RACE (with UMI labels). TCRdb re-called the 5' RACE reads and gives one entry per CDR3 protein, without DNA. The sample holds over 100,000 distinct CDR3 sequences. Sorting was done in triplicate for each CD8+ T cell subset (about 330,000 cells each). CDR3 length: 14 residues. The germline gives CDR1 SEHNR, CDR2 FQNEAQ (reference sequence). The TCR comes from a human donor in good health. Some clones in this sample may be carry-over from other donors' samples. Sequencing used naive CXCR3- CD8+ T cells from blood. Subset: CD45RO-CCR7+CD27+CD95- naive CD8+ T cells lacking CXCR3 (TNR3-). This chain uses TRBV7-9 with TRBJ2-5; the D call of TRBD1 rests on TCRdb alone, since no DNA is present to check it. The CDR3 reads CASSLDRRTETQYF.